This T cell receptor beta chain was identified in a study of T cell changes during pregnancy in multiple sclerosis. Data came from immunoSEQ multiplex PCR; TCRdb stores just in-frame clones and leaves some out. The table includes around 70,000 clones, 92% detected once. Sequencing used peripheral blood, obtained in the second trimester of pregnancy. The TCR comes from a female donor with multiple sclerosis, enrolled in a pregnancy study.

CDR3: CASSHRQGSTDTQYF. The CDR3 DNA follows: TGTGCCAGCAGCCACAGACAGGGGTCAACAGATACGCAGTATTTT. The V and J genes are TRBV13 and TRBJ2-3; 8 bases line up with TRBD1. Germline loops: CDR1 PRHDT, CDR2 FYEKMQ (reference sequence). The CDR3 loop spans 15 amino acids. V dropped 5 bases and J dropped 3; count of bases not matched to a gene: 7.